This is a list of T cell receptor beta chains from one sample in a study of blood T cell repertoires in COVID-19. TCRdb keeps only in-frame clones here, not all; method: immunoSEQ multiplex PCR. The sample has just over 70,000 clones, around 79% seen once; the top ten hold less than 40%. Specimen: peripheral blood. Receptor source: a woman in her 70s with acute or convalescent COVID-19. Each CDR3 is given with its conserved first and last residue. D genes are given only for firm matches. Clone size appears in some rows only: once, few, many, or a class for an expanded clone.

clone size | J gene | V gene | D gene | CDR3 DNA | CDR3 protein
. | TRBJ1-1 | TRBV7-8 | TRBD1 | TGTGCCAGCAGCACCCGACAGGGGGGGACTGAAGCTTTCTTT | CASSTRQGGTEAFF
. | TRBJ2-2 | TRBV2 | . | TGTGCCAGCAAACAGCTATCGAACACCGGGGAGCTGTTTTTT | CASKQLSNTGELFF
once | TRBJ2-1 | TRBV6-6 | TRBD2 | TGTGCCAGCACCCTAGCGGGAGGGGCCCCGGATGAGCAGTTCTTC | CASTLAGGAPDEQFF
. | TRBJ1-1 | TRBV30 | . | TGTGCCACAGTATACGTATCTGAAGCTTTCTTT | CATVYVSEAFF
. | TRBJ2-6 | TRBV30 | TRBD1 | TGTGCCTGGAATCTGGGACAGACAGCTGGGGCCAACGTCCTGACTTTC | CAWNLGQTAGANVLTF
few | TRBJ1-2 | TRBV5-1 | . | TGCGCCAGCAGCTTGGTTGTGGGAGACTATGGCTACACCTTC | CASSLVVGDYGYTF
. | TRBJ2-4 | TRBV4-1 | . | TGCGCCAGCAGCCAAGATGGGGATTTGGCAGGGGTCAAAAACATTCAGTACTTC | CASSQDGDLAGVKNIQYF
. | TRBJ1-5 | TRBV28 | . | TGTGCCAGCAGTCCTAACAGGGTAGGCAATCAGCCCCAGCATTTT | CASSPNRVGNQPQHF
. | TRBJ2-3 | TRBV5-6 | . | TGTGCCAGCAGCTTCGTCGGAGCCACAGATACGCAGTATTTT | CASSFVGATDTQYF
. | TRBJ2-3 | TRBV28 | . | TGTGCCAGCCCCGAGCCACTGCTCACAGATACGCAGTATTTT | CASPEPLLTDTQYF
. | TRBJ1-1 | TRBV9 | . | TGTGCCAGCAGCGTAACTGGGGAGGGGAGGACTGAAGCTTTCTTT | CASSVTGEGRTEAFF
. | TRBJ1-2 | TRBV5-1 | . | TGCGCCAGCAGCTTAGACAGCCCACTATACTATGGCTACACCTTC | CASSLDSPLYYGYTF
. | TRBJ1-1 | TRBV6-5 | . | TGTGCCAGCAGTTACAACAAGAACACTGAAGCTTTCTTT | CASSYNKNTEAFF
. | TRBJ1-1 | TRBV4-3 | . | TGCGCCAGCAGCCAAGGCCTAGATATGAACACTGAAGCTTTCTTT | CASSQGLDMNTEAFF
. | TRBJ1-5 | TRBV28 | . | TGTGCCAGCAGTCGGCTAGGATACAATCAGCCCCAGCATTTT | CASSRLGYNQPQHF
. | TRBJ1-1 | TRBV7-2 | . | TGTGCCAGCAGCCCGCTGGGGGGGAACACTGAAGCTTTCTTT | CASSPLGGNTEAFF
. | TRBJ1-6 | TRBV2 | . | TGTGCCAGCAGACCGCAGGGGACCTATAATTCACCCCTCCACTTT | CASRPQGTYNSPLHF
. | TRBJ1-2 | TRBV13 | . | TGTGCCAGCAGCCTCGATGGGAGGGGGGGCTATGGCTACACCTTC | CASSLDGRGGYGYTF
. | TRBJ2-3 | TRBV28 | . | TGTGCCAGCAGTTTGCCAGGTGGAACAGATACGCAGTATTTT | CASSLPGGTDTQYF
once | TRBJ2-7 | TRBV5-3 | . | TGTGCCAGAAGCTTGGGCGCTAGAGCCTACGAGCAGTACTTC | CARSLGARAYEQYF
medium-sized | TRBJ2-1 | TRBV7-2 | TRBD2 | TGTGCCAGCAGCTTAGGAGCGGGAGGGTACAATGAGCAGTTCTTC | CASSLGAGGYNEQFF
. | TRBJ2-3 | TRBV19 | TRBD2 | TGTGCCAGTAGTATCCTGACTAGCGGGAGATCAGATACGCAGTATTTT | CASSILTSGRSDTQYF
. | TRBJ1-5 | TRBV30 | . | TGTGCCTGGAGTGGGACAGGCAATCAGCCCCAGCATTTT | CAWSGTGNQPQHF
. | TRBJ1-2 | TRBV5-1 | TRBD1 | TGCGCCAGCAGCTTGGATGGGGACAGATACACCTTC | CASSLDGDRYTF
few | TRBJ2-5 | TRBV28 | TRBD2 | TGTGCCAGCAGTTCAGGGACTAGCGGGAGGAAAGAGACCCAGTACTTC | CASSSGTSGRKETQYF
few | TRBJ2-5 | TRBV4-2 | TRBD1 | TGTGCCAGCAGCCCTAGGGGACAGGGGGCATGGGAGACCCAGTACTTC | CASSPRGQGAWETQYF
. | TRBJ2-3 | TRBV6-5 | . | TGTGCCAGCAGTTACGGGGCGGGATTGGCAGATACGCAGTATTTT | CASSYGAGLADTQYF
. | TRBJ1-6 | TRBV6-4 | . | TGTGCCAGCAGTGACTCTGGGGGGACACCCCTCCACTTT | CASSDSGGTPLHF
. | TRBJ2-1 | TRBV3-1/TRBV3-2 | . | TGTGCCAGCAGCCAGGGGGCCGCAACCTACAATGAGCAGTTCTTC | CASSQGAATYNEQFF
. | TRBJ1-2 | TRBV13 | . | TGTGCCAGCAGCTTAGGCCAGCGGGCCTATGGCTACACCTTC | CASSLGQRAYGYTF
. | TRBJ2-5 | TRBV19 | TRBD1 | TGTGCCAGTAGGATGGGACAGGGGTCTACAGAGACCCAGTACTTC | CASRMGQGSTETQYF
. | TRBJ2-3 | TRBV7-6 | TRBD1 | TGTGCCAGCAGCTCTAGACAGGGAAACACAGATACGCAGTATTTT | CASSSRQGNTDTQYF
few | TRBJ1-5 | TRBV15 | TRBD1 | TGTGCCACCAGCAGAGGGGACAGGGAAGGTTCCCAGCCCCAGCATTTT | CATSRGDREGSQPQHF
. | TRBJ1-6 | TRBV9 | . | TGTGCCAGCAGCGTAGGTCCAGATAATTCACCCCTCCACTTT | CASSVGPDNSPLHF
. | TRBJ2-7 | TRBV11-2 | . | TGTGCCAGCAGCTTTGGGGGCAGATTAAGCTCCTACGAGCAGTACTTC | CASSFGGRLSSYEQYF
. | TRBJ2-5 | TRBV5-1 | TRBD1 | TGCGCCAGCAGCTCCCAGACAGGGCCAGCGGCCCAGTACTTC | CASSSQTGPAAQYF
. | TRBJ2-7 | TRBV14 | . | TGTGCCAGCAGCCCATTACAGTTCTCCTACGAGCAGTACTTC | CASSPLQFSYEQYF
. | TRBJ1-1 | TRBV5-6 | TRBD1 | TGTGCCAGCAGCCTCGGGACAGTCACTGAAGCTTTCTTT | CASSLGTVTEAFF
. | TRBJ2-7 | TRBV19 | TRBD2 | TGTGCCAGTAGTACGGGGAATCTAGCGGGGGCCTCTCCTGAGCAGTACTTC | CASSTGNLAGASPEQYF
. | TRBJ1-6 | TRBV11-1 | TRBD1 | TGTGCCAGCAGCTTACTGACAGGGAACTCACCCCTCCACTTT | CASSLLTGNSPLHF
. | TRBJ1-1 | TRBV11-2 | TRBD1 | TGTGCCAGCAGCTTCCGGACAGGCGCGAACACTGAAGCTTTCTTT | CASSFRTGANTEAFF
. | TRBJ1-1 | TRBV30 | . | TGTGCCTGTAATACCGCCGGGGGAATTATGAACACTGAAGCTTTCTTT | CACNTAGGIMNTEAFF
. | TRBJ1-2 | TRBV6-5 | . | TGTGCCAGCAGTTACTCAAACAGAAATGGCTACACCTTC | CASSYSNRNGYTF
. | TRBJ2-1 | TRBV2 | TRBD1 | TGTGCCAGCGATCGGACAGGGGCCGATGAGCAGTTCTTC | CASDRTGADEQFF
. | TRBJ1-1 | TRBV19 | TRBD1 | TGTGCCAGTAGAGACAGGGTGAACACTGAAGCTTTCTTT | CASRDRVNTEAFF
once | TRBJ1-2 | TRBV25-1 | . | TGTGCCAGCAGTGATAGTGGCCCTAGCTATGGCTACACCTTC | CASSDSGPSYGYTF
. | TRBJ2-1 | TRBV3-1/TRBV3-2 | TRBD2 | TGTGCCAGCAGCCAGGGGCGGGGGGCCGTGCAGTTCTTC | CASSQGRGAVQFF
. | TRBJ1-5 | TRBV5-1 | . | TGCGCCAGCAGCGAATTTACAGACCAGCCCCAGCATTTT | CASSEFTDQPQHF
. | TRBJ2-5 | TRBV2 | TRBD1 | TGTGCCAGCTTTACAGGGGTCGGAGAGACCCAGTACTTC | CASFTGVGETQYF
once | TRBJ2-1 | TRBV7-9 | . | TGTGCCAGCAGCTTAAGGGGCAGAAATGAGCAGTTCTTC | CASSLRGRNEQFF
. | TRBJ2-3 | TRBV27 | TRBD2 | TGTGCCAGCAGAAAAGGGGGACCGGGACTAGCGGGAGAACCGACACAGTATTTT | CASRKGGPGLAGEPTQYF
. | TRBJ1-1 | TRBV2 | . | TGTGCCAGCAGGGGGCGGACGGTGCTCACGAACACTGAAGCTTTCTTT | CASRGRTVLTNTEAFF
. | TRBJ1-4 | TRBV9 | . | TGTGCCAGCAGCGCCCGAGGAAATGAAAAACTGTTTTTT | CASSARGNEKLFF
few | TRBJ1-5 | TRBV5-6 | TRBD1 | TGTGCCAGCAGCTCCGGACAGGGTCGATTAAATCAGCCCCAGCATTTT | CASSSGQGRLNQPQHF
. | TRBJ1-1 | TRBV6-5 | TRBD1 | TGTGCCAGCAGTCACAGGGGAGACACTGAAGCTTTCTTT | CASSHRGDTEAFF
few | TRBJ1-2 | TRBV6-1 | TRBD1 | TGTGCCAGCAGTGAAGTGACAGGGAGGAACTATGGCTACACCTTC | CASSEVTGRNYGYTF